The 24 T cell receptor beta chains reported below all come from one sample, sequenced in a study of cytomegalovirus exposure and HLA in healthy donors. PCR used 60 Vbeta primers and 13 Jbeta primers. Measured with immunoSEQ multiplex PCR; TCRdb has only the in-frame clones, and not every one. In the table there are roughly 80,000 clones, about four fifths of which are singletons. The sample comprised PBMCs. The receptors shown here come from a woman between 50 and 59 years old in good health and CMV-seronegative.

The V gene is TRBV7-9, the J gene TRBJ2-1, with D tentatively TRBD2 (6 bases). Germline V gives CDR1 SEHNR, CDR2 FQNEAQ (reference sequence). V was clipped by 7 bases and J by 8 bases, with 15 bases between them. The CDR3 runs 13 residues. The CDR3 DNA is TGTGCCAGCACTAAACCGGGGGAGCATGAGCAGTTCTTC. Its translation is CASTKPGEHEQFF. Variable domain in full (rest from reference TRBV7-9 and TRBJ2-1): DTGVSQNPRHKITKRGQNVTFRCDPISEHNRLYWYRQTLGQGPEFLTYFQNEAQLEKSRLLSDRFSAERPKGSFSTLEIQRTEQGDSAMYLCASTKPGEHEQFFGPGTRLTVL.

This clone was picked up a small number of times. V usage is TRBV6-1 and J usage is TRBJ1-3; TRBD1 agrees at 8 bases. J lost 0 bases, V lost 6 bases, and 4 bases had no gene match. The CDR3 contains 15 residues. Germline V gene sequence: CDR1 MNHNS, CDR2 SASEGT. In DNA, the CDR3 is TGTGCCAGCAGATCCGGGACAGGCTCTGGAAACACCATATATTTT. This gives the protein CASRSGTGSGNTIYF.

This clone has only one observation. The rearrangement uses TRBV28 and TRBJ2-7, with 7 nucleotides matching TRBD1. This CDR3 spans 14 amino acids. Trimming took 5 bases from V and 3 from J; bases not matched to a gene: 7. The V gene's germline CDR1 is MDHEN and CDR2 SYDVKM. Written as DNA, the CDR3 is TGTGCCAGCAGTATGCACCGACAGGGCTACGAGCAGTACTTC. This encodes CASSMHRQGYEQYF.

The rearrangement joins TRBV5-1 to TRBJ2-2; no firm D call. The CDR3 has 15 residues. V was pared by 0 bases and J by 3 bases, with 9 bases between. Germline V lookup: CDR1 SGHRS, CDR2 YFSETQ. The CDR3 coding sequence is TGCGCCAGCAGCTTGGTGGCTAGAGACACCGGGGAGCTGTTTTTT. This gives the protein CASSLVARDTGELFF.

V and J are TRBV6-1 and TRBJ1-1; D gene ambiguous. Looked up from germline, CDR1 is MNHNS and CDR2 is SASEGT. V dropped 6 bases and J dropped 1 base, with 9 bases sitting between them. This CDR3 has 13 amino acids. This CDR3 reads CASREHTNTEAFF. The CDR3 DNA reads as TGTGCCAGCAGAGAACACACGAACACTGAAGCTTTCTTT.

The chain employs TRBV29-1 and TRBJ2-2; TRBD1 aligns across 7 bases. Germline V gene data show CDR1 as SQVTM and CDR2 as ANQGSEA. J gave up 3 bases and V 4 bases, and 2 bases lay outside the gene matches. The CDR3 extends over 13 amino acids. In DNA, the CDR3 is TGCAGCGTTGGGGACAGCTACACCGGGGAGCTGTTTTTT. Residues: CSVGDSYTGELFF.

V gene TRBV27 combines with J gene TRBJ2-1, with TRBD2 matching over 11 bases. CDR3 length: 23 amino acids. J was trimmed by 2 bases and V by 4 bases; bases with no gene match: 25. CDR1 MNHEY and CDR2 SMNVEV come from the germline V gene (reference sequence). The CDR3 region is CASSSPSGLAGGGGARAYNEQFF. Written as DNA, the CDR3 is TGTGCCAGCAGTTCCCCCTCCGGGCTAGCGGGGGGCGGTGGGGCGAGGGCCTACAATGAGCAGTTCTTC.

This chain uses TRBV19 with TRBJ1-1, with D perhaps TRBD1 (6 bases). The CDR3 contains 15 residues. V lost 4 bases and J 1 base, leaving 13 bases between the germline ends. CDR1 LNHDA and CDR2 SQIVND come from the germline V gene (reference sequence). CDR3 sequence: CASSTTGMTNTEAFF. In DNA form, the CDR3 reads TGTGCCAGTAGTACAACAGGGATGACGAACACTGAAGCTTTCTTT.

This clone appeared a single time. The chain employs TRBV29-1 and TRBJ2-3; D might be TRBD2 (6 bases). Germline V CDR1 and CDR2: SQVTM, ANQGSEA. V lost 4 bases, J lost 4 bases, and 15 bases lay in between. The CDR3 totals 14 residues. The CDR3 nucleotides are TGCAGCGTTGCTGGCGGGGAGAGCGCAGATACGCAGTATTTT. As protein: CSVAGGESADTQYF.

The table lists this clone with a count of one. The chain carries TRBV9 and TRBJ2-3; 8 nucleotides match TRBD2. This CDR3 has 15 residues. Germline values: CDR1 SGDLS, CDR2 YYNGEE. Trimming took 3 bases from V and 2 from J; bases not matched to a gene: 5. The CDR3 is CASSAGGGLTDTQYF. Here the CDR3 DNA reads TGTGCCAGCAGCGCCGGGGGGGGCCTCACAGATACGCAGTATTTT.

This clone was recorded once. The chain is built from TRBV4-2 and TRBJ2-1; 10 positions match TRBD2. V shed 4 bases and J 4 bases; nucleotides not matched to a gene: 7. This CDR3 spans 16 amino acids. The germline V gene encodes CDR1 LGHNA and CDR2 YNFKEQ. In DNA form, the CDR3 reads TGTGCCAGCAGCCTGCTTAGTAGCGGGGGGTACAATGAGCAGTTCTTC. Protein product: CASSLLSSGGYNEQFF.

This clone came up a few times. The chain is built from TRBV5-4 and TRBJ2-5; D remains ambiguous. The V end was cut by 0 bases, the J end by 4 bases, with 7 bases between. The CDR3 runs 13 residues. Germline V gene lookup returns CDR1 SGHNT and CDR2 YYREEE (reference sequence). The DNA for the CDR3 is TGTGCCAGCAGCTTGGAACAGACAGAGACCCAGTACTTC. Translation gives CASSLEQTETQYF.

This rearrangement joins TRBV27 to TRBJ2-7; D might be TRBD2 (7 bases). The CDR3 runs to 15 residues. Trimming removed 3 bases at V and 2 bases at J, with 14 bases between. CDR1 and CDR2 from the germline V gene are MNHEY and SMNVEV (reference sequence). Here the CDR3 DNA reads TGTGCCAGCAGTTTGGGGGGGCAGGCCCCCTACGAGCAGTACTTC. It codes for CASSLGGQAPYEQYF.

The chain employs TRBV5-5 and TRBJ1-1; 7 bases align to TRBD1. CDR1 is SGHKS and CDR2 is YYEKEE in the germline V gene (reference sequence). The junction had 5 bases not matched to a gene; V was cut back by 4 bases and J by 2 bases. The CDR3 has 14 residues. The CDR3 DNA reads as TGTGCCAGCAGCGGGGGGACAGTAAACACTGAAGCTTTCTTT. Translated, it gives CASSGGTVNTEAFF. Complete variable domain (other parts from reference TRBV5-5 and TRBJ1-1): DAGVTQSPTHLIKTRGQQVTLRCSPISGHKSVSWYQQVLGQGPQFIFQYYEKEERGRGNFPDRFSARQFPNYSSELNVNALLLGDSALYLCASSGGTVNTEAFFGQGTRLTVV.

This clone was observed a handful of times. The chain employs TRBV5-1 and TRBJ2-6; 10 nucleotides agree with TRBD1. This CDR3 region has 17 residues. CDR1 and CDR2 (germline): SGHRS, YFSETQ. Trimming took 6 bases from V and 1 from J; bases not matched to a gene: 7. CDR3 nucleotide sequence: TGCGCCAGCAACAACCCGGACAGGGGGTCTGGGGCCAACGTCCTGACTTTC. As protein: CASNNPDRGSGANVLTF.

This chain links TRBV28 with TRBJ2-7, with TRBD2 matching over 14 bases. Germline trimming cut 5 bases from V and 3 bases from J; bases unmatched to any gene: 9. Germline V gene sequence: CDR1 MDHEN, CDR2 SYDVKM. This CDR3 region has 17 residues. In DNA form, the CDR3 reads TGTGCCAGCAGTGGGACTAGCGGGGGTACTATAATCTACGAGCAGTACGTC. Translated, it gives CASSGTSGGTIIYEQYV.

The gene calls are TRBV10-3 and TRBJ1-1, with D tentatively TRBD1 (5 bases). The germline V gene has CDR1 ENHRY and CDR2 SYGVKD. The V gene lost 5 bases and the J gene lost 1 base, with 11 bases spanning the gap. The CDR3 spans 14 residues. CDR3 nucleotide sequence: TGTGCCATCAGTCCGGGACTCAGGAACACTGAAGCTTTCTTT. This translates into CAISPGLRNTEAFF.

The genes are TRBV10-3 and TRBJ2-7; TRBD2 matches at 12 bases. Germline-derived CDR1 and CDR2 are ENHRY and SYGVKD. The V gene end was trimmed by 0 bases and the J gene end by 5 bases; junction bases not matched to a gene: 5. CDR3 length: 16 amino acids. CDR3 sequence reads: CAISESQGLAGHEQYF. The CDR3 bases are TGTGCCATCAGTGAGTCTCAAGGACTAGCGGGACACGAGCAGTACTTC.

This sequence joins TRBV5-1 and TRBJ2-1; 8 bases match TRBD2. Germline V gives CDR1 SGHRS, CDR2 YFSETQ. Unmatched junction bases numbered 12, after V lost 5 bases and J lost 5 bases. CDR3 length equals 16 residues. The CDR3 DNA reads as TGCGCCAGCAGTACTAGCGGAAGGGGGACAAACAATGAGCAGTTCTTC. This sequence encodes CASSTSGRGTNNEQFF.

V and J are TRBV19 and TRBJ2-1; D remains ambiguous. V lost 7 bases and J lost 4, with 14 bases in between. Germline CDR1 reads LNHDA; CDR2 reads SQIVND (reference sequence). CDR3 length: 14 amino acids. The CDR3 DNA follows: TGTGCCAGTACCGAAAACCCACTTTACAATGAGCAGTTCTTC. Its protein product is CASTENPLYNEQFF.

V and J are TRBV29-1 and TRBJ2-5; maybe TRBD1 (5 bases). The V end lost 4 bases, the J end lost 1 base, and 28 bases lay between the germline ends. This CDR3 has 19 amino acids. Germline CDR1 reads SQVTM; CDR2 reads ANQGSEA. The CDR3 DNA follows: TGCAGCGTTGTTTCCACGGTAACCGGTCAGGGTGGTCCCCAAGAGACCCAGTACTTC. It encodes CSVVSTVTGQGGPQETQYF.

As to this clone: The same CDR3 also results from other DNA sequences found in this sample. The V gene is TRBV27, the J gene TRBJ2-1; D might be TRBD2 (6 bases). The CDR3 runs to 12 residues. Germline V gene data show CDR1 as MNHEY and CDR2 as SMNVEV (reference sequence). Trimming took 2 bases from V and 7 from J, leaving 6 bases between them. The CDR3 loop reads CASSLGGNEQFF. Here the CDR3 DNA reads TGTGCCAGCAGTTTAGGAGGGAATGAGCAGTTCTTC.

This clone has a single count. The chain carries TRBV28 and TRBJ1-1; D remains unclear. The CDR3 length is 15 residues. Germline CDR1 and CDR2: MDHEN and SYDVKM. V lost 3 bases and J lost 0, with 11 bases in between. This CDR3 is CASSLRRELNTEAFF. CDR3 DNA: TGTGCCAGCAGTTTGAGGAGGGAATTGAACACTGAAGCTTTCTTT.

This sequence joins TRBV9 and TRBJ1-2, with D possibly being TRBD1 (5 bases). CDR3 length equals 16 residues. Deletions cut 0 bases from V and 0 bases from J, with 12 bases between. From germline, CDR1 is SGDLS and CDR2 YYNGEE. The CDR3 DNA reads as TGTGCCAGCAGCGTAGGTGGACACCAAGCTAACTATGGCTACACCTTC. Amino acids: CASSVGGHQANYGYTF.